This T cell receptor beta chain was profiled in a study of T-cell memory formation after mild COVID-19. Study as a whole: Each donor largely had its own TCR clusters.

Note on this clonotype: Its specificity is unknown.

TCRdb redid the calling of the 5' RACE reads with MiXCR, one entry per CDR3 protein. This sample carries about 100,000 distinct CDR3 sequences, 13% to 15% of them seen once, and the ten largest clones take about 39%. CDR3 length: 14 amino acids. Germline V CDR1 and CDR2: LGHNA, YSLEER. Trimming shortened V by 0 bases and J by 2 bases, and 7 bases separated the two germline ends. Findings of the study overall: Shrinking CD4+ clones resided mostly in CM and EM, and CD8+ ones in EMRA. Day 37-peaking second-wave clones had unconfirmed SARS-CoV-2 specificity.

The V call is TRBV4-3, the J call TRBJ1-1; D ambiguous. This receptor was taken from a man aged 18 to 29 who had mild COVID-19 (a few samples of this study predate the infection). Cell type and time point are not known. Sequencing was done on a sample of PBMCs or a T cell subset sorted from them (not recorded which). The CDR3 DNA follows: TGCGCCAGCAGCCAAGATCGGAGCAACACTGAAGCTTTCTTT. Protein product: CASSQDRSNTEAFF.